Presented here are 24 T cell receptor beta chains from one specimen sequenced in a study of molecular identifiers for immune sequencing clone quantification. TCRdb called the PCR reads again in MiXCR, with one record for every CDR3 protein. The data contain about 510,000 distinct CDR3 sequences, around 21% of them singletons. The specimen sequenced was naive CD8+ T cells from blood, with Jurkat cell RNA spiked in. Subset denoted: FACS-sorted CD8+CD4-CCR7+CD45RA+ naive T cells. All receptors derive from a human donor in good health. Some libraries in this study had Jurkat cell RNA spiked in.

This clonotype was found a few times. The V call is TRBV12-3 or TRBV12-4, the J call TRBJ2-5, with D perhaps TRBD2 (5 bases). The V and J ends lost 1 base and 5 bases respectively, with 8 bases between them. CDR3 length equals 13 residues. CDR3 protein: CASSLGGIETQYF. As DNA, the CDR3 is TGTGCCAGCAGTTTAGGAGGGATCGAGACCCAGTACTTC.

This clonotype was picked up a small number of times. This chain uses TRBV15 with TRBJ1-1; weak D call: TRBD1 (5 bases). CDR3 length: 15 residues. CDR1 LNHNV and CDR2 YYDKDF come from the germline V gene (reference sequence). The V gene lost 2 bases and the J gene lost 5 bases, with 15 bases spanning the gap. CDR3 in amino acids: CATSRPLGVKTEAFF. CDR3 in DNA: TGTGCCACCAGCAGACCCCTGGGGGTTAAAACTGAAGCTTTCTTT.

The sample holds many counts of this clonotype. V and J are TRBV10-3 and TRBJ2-1; D remains unclear. The CDR3 is 13 residues long. Trimming removed 4 bases at V and 6 bases at J, with 10 bases between. In germline, CDR1 is ENHRY, CDR2 SYGVKD. CDR3 sequence: CAISGEPGNEQFF. The CDR3 bases are TGTGCCATCAGTGGTGAGCCGGGCAATGAGCAGTTCTTC.

This clonotype was detected many times. The V and J genes are TRBV25-1 and TRBJ2-7, with D maybe TRBD1 (5 bases). The CDR3 length is 15 residues. Trimming removed 2 bases at V and 1 base at J, with 12 bases between. Germline CDR1 and CDR2: MGHDK and SYGVNS. The CDR3 region is CASSENAGNSYEQYF. The CDR3 DNA reads TGTGCCAGCAGTGAAAATGCAGGGAATTCCTACGAGCAGTACTTC.

This clonotype was found a few times. This chain joins TRBV3-1 and TRBJ1-2; a possible D gene is TRBD1 (6 bases). In germline, CDR1 is LGHDT, CDR2 YNNKEL (reference sequence). Between the trimmed V and J ends, which lost 4 bases and 0 bases, there was a span of 9 bases. The CDR3 extends over 14 amino acids. Here the CDR3 reads CASSPGAANYGYTF. In DNA, the CDR3 is TGTGCCAGCAGCCCGGGGGCAGCTAACTATGGCTACACCTTC. The complete variable domain, with remaining parts taken from reference TRBV3-1 and TRBJ1-2, reads DTAVSQTPKYLVTQMGNDKSIKCEQNLGHDTMYWYKQDSKKFLKIMFSYNNKELIINETVPNRFSPKSPDKAHLNLHINSLELGDSAVYFCASSPGAANYGYTFGSGTRLTVV.

There are many counts of this clonotype. The rearrangement joins TRBV12-3 or TRBV12-4 to TRBJ2-3; 9 bases align to TRBD1. The CDR3 is 16 amino acids. V lost 2 bases and J lost 2; bases outside the gene matches: 5. CDR3 coding DNA: TGTGCCAGCAGTTTATCCGGGACAGGGCCCACAGATACGCAGTATTTT. Translated, it gives CASSLSGTGPTDTQYF.

V gene TRBV5-4 combines with J gene TRBJ2-5; TRBD2 might be the D (5 bases). The CDR3 covers 14 residues. Trimming cost V 4 bases and J 0 bases, with 10 bases left between them. The germline V gene encodes CDR1 SGHNT and CDR2 YYREEE (reference sequence). The CDR3 bases are TGTGCCAGCAGCCCCGGAGGAAACCAAGAGACCCAGTACTTC. The encoded protein is CASSPGGNQETQYF.

The rearrangement joins TRBV15 to TRBJ2-1; TRBD2 agrees at 12 bases. Looked up from germline, CDR1 is LNHNV and CDR2 is YYDKDF (reference sequence). The CDR3 is 17 residues long. V dropped 0 bases and J dropped 10; count of bases not matched to a gene: 10. CDR3 DNA sequence: TGTGCCACCAGCAGAGATCGTCTAGCGGGAGGGCCGGGGGAGCAGTTCTTC. Its translation is CATSRDRLAGGPGEQFF.

This clonotype was seen repeatedly, ten times or more. J is TRBJ2-6 and V is TRBV20-1; possible D gene TRBD1, 5 bases. The V gene lost 3 bases and the J gene lost 4 bases, with 13 bases spanning the gap. CDR1 is DFQATT and CDR2 is SNEGSKA in the germline V gene (reference sequence). CDR3 length: 15 amino acids. CDR3 sequence (DNA): TGCAGTGCTAGCTCTTTAGGGGAAGGGGCCAACGTCCTGACTTTC. Translated: CSASSLGEGANVLTF.

This clonotype was counted ten times or more. CDR3 bases: TGCAGTGCTAGCGGTGGGGGCTACGAGCAGTACTTC. As protein: CSASGGGYEQYF. The chain is built from TRBV20-1 and TRBJ2-7, with D perhaps TRBD1 or TRBD2 (5 bases each). Between the trimmed V and J ends, which lost 3 bases and 3 bases, there was a span of 9 bases. Germline CDR1 is DFQATT and CDR2 is SNEGSKA (reference sequence). The CDR3 has 12 residues.

This clonotype occurred many times. V usage is TRBV19 and J usage is TRBJ2-3; the match to TRBD2 covers 7 bases. CDR3 length: 15 residues. Germline V gene sequence: CDR1 LNHDA, CDR2 SQIVND (reference sequence). Germline trimming cut 3 bases from V and 7 bases from J; bases unmatched to any gene: 10. CDR3 amino acids: CASSIGGGPAYTQYF. The CDR3 nucleotides are TGTGCCAGTAGTATCGGCGGGGGTCCCGCTTATACGCAGTATTTT.

This chain joins TRBV6-6 and TRBJ2-3; 12 bases are a match to TRBD2. After removal of 2 bases from V and 5 bases from J, the junction contained 8 bases not matched to a gene. The CDR3 is 17 amino acids. The germline gives CDR1 MNHNY, CDR2 SVGAGI (reference sequence). CDR3 residues: CASSYVSGGLAGDTQYF. The CDR3 DNA follows: TGTGCCAGCAGTTACGTTTCAGGGGGACTAGCGGGAGATACGCAGTATTTT.

A note on this clonotype: This could be a read error, since a much larger clone is one nucleotide away. The gene calls are TRBV4-1 and TRBJ1-1; 12 bases line up with TRBD1. The CDR3 runs 18 residues. CDR1 is MGHRA and CDR2 is YSYEKL in the germline V gene. CDR3 bases: TGCGCCAACAGCCAAGATAGAGGGACAGGGGGCTGGAGCCCTGAAGCTTTCTTT. Protein: CANSQDRGTGGWSPEAFF.

J is TRBJ1-1 and V is TRBV2; no clear D. The CDR3 consists of 12 residues. V lost 0 bases to trimming and J lost 8 bases, with 7 bases between them. Germline CDR1 reads SNHLY; CDR2 reads FYNNEI. CDR3 sequence reads: CASSEAGREAFF. CDR3 nucleotides: TGTGCCAGCAGTGAAGCGGGCAGGGAAGCTTTCTTT.

There are many counts of this clonotype. The junction and the germline gene differ at one end; a read error may be behind it. CDR3 DNA sequence: TGTGCCAGTAGTTTAGCGGGCGTCTCCTACGAGCAGTACTTC. This sequence encodes CASSLAGVSYEQYF. The chain couples TRBV12-3 or TRBV12-4 to TRBJ2-7, with 7 nucleotides matching TRBD2. The CDR3 has 14 amino acids.

There are many counts of this clonotype. The rearrangement links TRBV7-9 to TRBJ2-3; TRBD2 aligns across 9 bases. The CDR3 is 16 amino acids. The J segment lost 4 bases and the V segment lost 5 bases, leaving 10 bases of the junction unmatched. CDR1 is SEHNR, CDR2 FQNEAQ, per germline (reference sequence). Here the CDR3 reads CASSPLGGRAADTQYF. In DNA, the CDR3 is TGTGCCAGCAGCCCCCTTGGCGGGAGGGCGGCAGATACGCAGTATTTT. Variable domain in full (rest from reference TRBV7-9 and TRBJ2-3): DTGVSQNPRHKITKRGQNVTFRCDPISEHNRLYWYRQTLGQGPEFLTYFQNEAQLEKSRLLSDRFSAERPKGSFSTLEIQRTEQGDSAMYLCASSPLGGRAADTQYFGPGTRLTVL.

This chain joins TRBV7-2 and TRBJ2-4; D is undetermined. The V gene lost 5 bases and the J gene lost 1 base, with 18 bases spanning the gap. CDR1 and CDR2 (germline): SGHTA, FQGNSA. This CDR3 is 17 amino acids long. Here the CDR3 reads CASSLYDLSVAKNIQYF. As DNA, the CDR3 is TGTGCCAGCAGCCTATACGACCTATCGGTGGCCAAAAACATTCAGTACTTC.

This clonotype has ten or more counts. The chain uses TRBV9 and TRBJ1-1; D is uncertain. Germline CDR1 reads SGDLS; CDR2 reads YYNGEE. The CDR3 is 15 residues long. The ends were cut back, 0 bases at V and 4 bases at J, with 13 bases in the middle. CDR3 nucleotide sequence: TGTGCCAGCAGCGTAGGACCTTTGGGAGGCACTGAAGCTTTCTTT. Encoded protein: CASSVGPLGGTEAFF.

Notes on this clonotype: The CDR3 carries no conserved terminal phenylalanine or tryptophan, so it likely arises from a read error. The CDR3 loop is CASSLQTMNTEAFL. CDR3 nucleotides: TGTGCCAGCAGCTTGCAGACTATGAACACTGAAGCTTTCCTT. The chain has TRBV11-2 and TRBJ1-1; unclear D gene. Trimming shortened V by 3 bases and J by 0 bases, and 8 bases separated the two germline ends. Germline V gene sequence: CDR1 SGHAT, CDR2 FQNNGV. The CDR3 sequence is 14 residues long.

This clonotype was counted a few times. This chain joins TRBV15 and TRBJ2-3; possibly TRBD1 or TRBD2 for D (5 bases each). Deletions cut 3 bases from V and 6 bases from J, with 19 bases between. CDR1 LNHNV and CDR2 YYDKDF come from the germline V gene (reference sequence). CDR3 size: 16 residues. CDR3 nucleotides: TGTGCCACCAGCAGGGATGAGGGGCTCCGGTTCGATACGCAGTATTTT. As protein: CATSRDEGLRFDTQYF.

Of note for this clonotype: A much more abundant neighbour one base away suggests this may be a read error. The chain joins TRBV7-6 to TRBJ2-2; D is perhaps TRBD1 or TRBD2 (7 bases each). The CDR3 is 15 amino acids. From germline, CDR1 is SGHVS and CDR2 FNYEAQ. CDR3 DNA: TGTGCCAGCAGCCCCGCCCCAGGGGGTGGCGGGGGGCTGTTTTTT. It translates to CASSPAPGGGGGLFF.

This clonotype was picked up a small number of times. The rearrangement uses TRBV30 and TRBJ1-6; possibly TRBD1 for D (5 bases). The germline V gene has CDR1 GTSNPN and CDR2 SVGIG (reference sequence). The CDR3 totals 16 residues. The V end lost 2 bases, the J end lost 1 base, and 12 bases lay between the germline ends. The CDR3, as DNA: TGTGCCTGGAGTACCGGCAGGGAATCCTATAATTCACCCCTCCACTTT. Amino acid sequence: CAWSTGRESYNSPLHF.

This clonotype was detected ten times or more. The chain links TRBV30 to TRBJ2-1, with 10 bases matching TRBD2. The CDR3 extends over 15 amino acids. With 0 bases clipped from V and 8 bases from J, the junction kept 7 bases outside the gene matches. The germline V gene encodes CDR1 GTSNPN and CDR2 SVGIG (reference sequence). Written as DNA, the CDR3 is TGTGCCTGGAGTGTTGGAATAGCGGGGGGTGATGAGCAGTTCTTC. Amino acids: CAWSVGIAGGDEQFF. Full variable domain (outside the CDR3, taken from reference TRBV30 and TRBJ2-1): SQTIHQWPATLVQPVGSPLSLECTVEGTSNPNLYWYRQAAGRGLQLLFYSVGIGQISSEVPQNLSASRPQDRQFILSSKKLLLSDSGFYLCAWSVGIAGGDEQFFGPGTRLTVL.

Concerning this clonotype itself: A much larger clone is a single base away; this may be a read error. The DNA of the CDR3 is TGTGCCAGCAGTGAAGCGGGGACAGGGACGAGACGGGCTTCCTTT. This gives the protein CASSEAGTGTRRASF. The rearrangement uses TRBV2 and TRBJ1-1; 9 bases fit TRBD1. The CDR3 sequence is 15 residues long. Germline lookup yields CDR1 SNHLY and CDR2 FYNNEI.